Following are 31 T cell receptor beta chains from one sample sequenced in a study of T cell responses to AZD1222 COVID-19 vaccine. Sequenced by immunoSEQ multiplex PCR; TCRdb stores in-frame clones only, minus some. The table shows roughly 180,000 clones, with about 90% occurring only once. This specimen was peripheral blood, taken 28 days after the second AZD1222 dose. The receptors were gathered from an adult who received the AZD1222 COVID-19 vaccine.

Written as DNA, the CDR3 is TGCAGCGGCCTTAGCGGGGGGCGCACAGATACGCAGTATTTT. Encoded protein: CSGLSGGRTDTQYF. The V call is TRBV29-1, the J call TRBJ2-3; 10 positions agree with TRBD2. CDR1 and CDR2 (germline): SQVTM, ANQGSEA. Trimming took 7 bases from V and 1 from J; bases not matched to a gene: 5. This CDR3 has 14 residues.

The V and J genes are TRBV7-9 and TRBJ1-1; D is possibly TRBD1 (5 bases). The CDR3 runs 13 residues. Per germline, CDR1 SEHNR and CDR2 FQNEAQ (reference sequence). The V and J ends lost 2 bases and 3 bases respectively, with 7 bases between them. The CDR3 region has the DNA TGTGCCAGCAGCTTAATAGGGGACACTGAAGCTTTCTTT. As protein: CASSLIGDTEAFF.

The V call is TRBV20-1, the J call TRBJ2-3; no clear D. This CDR3 has 13 amino acids. V dropped 3 bases and J dropped 0 bases, with 7 bases sitting between them. CDR1 is DFQATT and CDR2 is SNEGSKA in the germline V gene (reference sequence). The CDR3 is CSASLGSTDTQYF. DNA for the CDR3: TGCAGTGCTAGTCTGGGTAGCACAGATACGCAGTATTTT.

The genes are TRBV7-2 and TRBJ2-7; D possibly corresponds to TRBD2 (6 bases). The CDR3 loop spans 13 amino acids. Germline-derived CDR1 and CDR2 are SGHTA and FQGNSA. V lost 11 bases to trimming and J lost 2 bases, with 16 bases between them. The CDR3 DNA sequence: TGTGCCGTCGGGGGTGGGTTAACCTACGAGCAGTACTTC. Protein sequence: CAVGGGLTYEQYF.

The chain has TRBV4-3 and TRBJ2-7, with TRBD1 matching 8 bases. The CDR3 length is 14 residues. CDR1 and CDR2 from the germline V gene are LGHNA and YSLEER. The ends lost 5 bases at V and 1 base at J; junction bases unmatched: 4. The CDR3 nucleotides read TGCGCCAGCAGCAAAAACAGGGGGTCCTACGAGCAGTACTTC. Translated, it gives CASSKNRGSYEQYF.

The chain combines TRBV7-2 with TRBJ1-1; D unclear. CDR1 and CDR2 (germline): SGHTA, FQGNSA. V lost 1 base to trimming and J lost 3 bases, with 6 bases between them. CDR3 length equals 13 residues. CDR3 nucleotide sequence: TGTGCCAGCAGCTTAGGCCGTCACACTGAAGCTTTCTTT. It specifies CASSLGRHTEAFF.

J is TRBJ1-5 and V is TRBV19, with 8 nucleotides matching TRBD1. Germline loops: CDR1 LNHDA, CDR2 SQIVND (reference sequence). CDR3 length equals 14 residues. V shed 2 bases, J shed 6 bases, and the junction held 3 bases outside the gene matches. The CDR3 region is CASSIRDRRQPQHF. For the CDR3, the DNA is TGTGCCAGTAGTATACGGGACAGGCGTCAGCCCCAGCATTTT.

V and J are TRBV3-1 (or the pseudogene TRBV3-2) and TRBJ2-5; D gene unclear. The V gene's germline CDR1 is LGHDT and CDR2 YNNKEL (reference sequence). V lost 6 bases and J 0 bases, leaving 17 bases between the germline ends. This CDR3 is built from 16 residues. The CDR3 loop is CASSRLGPLYQETQYF. CDR3 in DNA: TGTGCCAGCAGTAGACTCGGGCCTTTGTACCAAGAGACCCAGTACTTC.

V usage is TRBV7-2 and J usage is TRBJ2-7; 8 bases are a match to TRBD1. With 5 bases clipped from V and 0 bases from J, the junction kept 3 bases outside the gene matches. This CDR3 has 14 residues. Looked up from germline, CDR1 is SGHTA and CDR2 is FQGNSA. CDR3 sequence (DNA): TGTGCCAGCAGCCAGGGGGCCCACTCCTACGAGCAGTACTTC. Encoded protein: CASSQGAHSYEQYF.

This clone was recorded only once. This rearrangement joins TRBV27 to TRBJ1-1, with no clear D. Germline V gene data show CDR1 as MNHEY and CDR2 as SMNVEV (reference sequence). This CDR3 is 14 amino acids long. Trimming took 3 bases from V and 1 from J, leaving 9 bases between them. CDR3 sequence: CASSFAPANTEAFF. The CDR3 bases are TGTGCCAGCAGTTTCGCCCCAGCGAACACTGAAGCTTTCTTT.

The sample holds one count of this clone. The rearrangement joins TRBV30 to TRBJ2-5, with 7 nucleotides matching TRBD1. The CDR3 is 14 residues long. The V segment lost 2 bases and the J segment 7 bases; nucleotides outside the gene matches: 10. The V gene's germline CDR1 is GTSNPN and CDR2 SVGIG (reference sequence). CDR3 in amino acids: CAWSSTGDGRTQYF. CDR3 nucleotide sequence: TGTGCCTGGAGTTCAACAGGGGACGGTCGGACCCAGTACTTC.

In this sample, this clone turned up once. This chain connects TRBV7-2 to TRBJ2-5; 16 bases map to TRBD2. The trim removed 1 base at V and 5 bases at J, leaving 10 bases unmatched. Germline V gene sequence: CDR1 SGHTA, CDR2 FQGNSA. CDR3 length: 19 residues. The CDR3 sequence is CASSLVGTSGRAVTETQYF. In DNA form, the CDR3 reads TGTGCCAGCAGCTTAGTCGGGACTAGCGGGAGGGCCGTAACGGAGACCCAGTACTTC.

This chain joins TRBV5-1 and TRBJ2-5; D remains unclear. This CDR3 has 11 amino acids. Germline-derived CDR1 and CDR2 are SGHRS and YFSETQ. Trimming pared 1 base from V and 5 bases from J, leaving 3 bases between. The CDR3, as DNA: TGCGCCAGCAGCTTGCGGGAGACCCAGTACTTC. It specifies CASSLRETQYF.

V usage is TRBV7-2 and J usage is TRBJ2-4; D gene ambiguous. V shed 1 base and J shed 2 bases, with 9 bases lying between them. CDR3 length: 15 amino acids. Germline CDR1 and CDR2: SGHTA and FQGNSA. In DNA form, the CDR3 reads TGTGCCAGCAGCTTAGTGGCGCCCCCCAAAAACATTCAGTACTTC. Encoded protein: CASSLVAPPKNIQYF.

The chain is built from TRBV2 and TRBJ1-2; D is possibly TRBD1 (6 bases). The CDR3 contains 12 residues. CDR1 and CDR2 from the germline V gene are SNHLY and FYNNEI. With 6 bases removed from V and 7 bases from J, the gap between germline ends came to 12 bases. CDR3 in amino acids: CASRPQGSGYTF. The CDR3 DNA is TGTGCCAGCAGACCACAGGGTTCTGGCTACACCTTC.

The chain carries TRBV19 and TRBJ1-5; no reliable D call. The length of the CDR3 is 14 residues. Germline assignment: CDR1 LNHDA and CDR2 SQIVND (reference sequence). Trimming stripped 9 bases from V and 2 bases from J, with 14 bases between. CDR3 loop: CASEYPWGNQPQHF. The CDR3, as DNA: TGTGCCAGCGAGTATCCCTGGGGCAATCAGCCCCAGCATTTT.

This clone was counted a single time. V usage is TRBV6-5 and J usage is TRBJ1-6; D is uncertain. Trimming cost V 7 bases and J 9 bases, with 13 bases left between them. Germline V gene sequence: CDR1 MNHEY, CDR2 SVGAGI. The CDR3 extends over 13 amino acids. The CDR3 sequence is CASIGSIPSPLHF. CDR3 DNA: TGTGCCAGCATAGGCAGCATACCTTCACCCCTCCACTTT.

CDR3 in DNA: TGTGCCTGGATTAGCGGGGGAAACTACAATGAGCAGTTCTTC. Protein sequence: CAWISGGNYNEQFF. V usage is TRBV30 and J usage is TRBJ2-1; 9 bases map to TRBD2. Germline V gene sequence: CDR1 GTSNPN, CDR2 SVGIG (reference sequence). J lost 3 bases, V lost 4 bases, and 4 bases had no gene match. This CDR3 is built from 14 residues. Based on the CDR3 plus reference TRBV30 and TRBJ2-1, the full variable domain is SQTIHQWPATLVQPVGSPLSLECTVEGTSNPNLYWYRQAAGRGLQLLFYSVGIGQISSEVPQNLSASRPQDRQFILSSKKLLLSDSGFYLCAWISGGNYNEQFFGPGTRLTVL.

The J gene is TRBJ2-3, the V gene TRBV7-2; unclear D gene. The V end lost 6 bases, the J end lost 11 bases, and 12 bases lay between the germline ends. The CDR3 sequence is 11 residues long. The germline CDR1 and CDR2 sequences are SGHTA and FQGNSA. This chain's CDR3 is CASRLLGLQYF. As DNA, the CDR3 is TGTGCCAGCAGATTATTGGGTTTGCAGTATTTT.

The rearrangement uses TRBV19 and TRBJ1-3; weak D call: TRBD1 (5 bases). The CDR3 covers 14 residues. Deletions cut 8 bases from V and 2 bases from J, with 13 bases between. The germline V gene has CDR1 LNHDA and CDR2 SQIVND (reference sequence). The CDR3 DNA follows: TGTGCCAGTCGGGGGGTGGAAGCTGGAAACACCATATATTTT. It translates to CASRGVEAGNTIYF.

The V gene is TRBV6-5, the J gene TRBJ1-1; unclear D gene. The CDR3 covers 13 residues. Trimming removed 5 bases at V and 0 bases at J, with 7 bases between. Germline assignment: CDR1 MNHEY and CDR2 SVGAGI. The CDR3 DNA sequence: TGTGCCAGCAGTCAGATTGTGAACACTGAAGCTTTCTTT. It encodes CASSQIVNTEAFF.

The CDR3, as DNA: TGTGCCAGCAGTTCCCGGACAGGCTACGCTTTCTTT. This codes for CASSSRTGYAFF. The chain combines TRBV6-5 with TRBJ1-1, with 7 bases matching TRBD1. V lost 4 bases and J lost 11; bases outside the gene matches: 7. Germline V gene data show CDR1 as MNHEY and CDR2 as SVGAGI. The CDR3 has 12 amino acids.

The V and J genes are TRBV15 and TRBJ2-5, with 7 bases aligning to TRBD1. The CDR3 covers 15 residues. The germline V gene has CDR1 LNHNV and CDR2 YYDKDF (reference sequence). V lost 0 bases and J lost 2; bases outside the gene matches: 3. The CDR3 coding sequence is TGTGCCACCAGCAGAGACCCGGGACAGCAAGAGACCCAGTACTTC. This gives the protein CATSRDPGQQETQYF. Full variable domain (remainder filled in from reference TRBV15 and TRBJ2-5): DAMVIQNPRYQVTQFGKPVTLSCSQTLNHNVMYWYQQKSSQAPKLLFHYYDKDFNNEADTPDNFQSRRPNTSFCFLDIRSPGLGDTAMYLCATSRDPGQQETQYFGPGTRLLVL.

The rearrangement joins TRBV7-9 to TRBJ1-4; no clear D gene. CDR1 is SEHNR, CDR2 FQNEAQ, per germline (reference sequence). CDR3 length equals 16 residues. Trimming cost V 5 bases and J 5 bases, with 18 bases left between them. CDR3 amino acids: CASSTVGGSLNEKLFF. The CDR3 DNA reads as TGTGCCAGCAGCACCGTAGGAGGCAGTTTAAATGAAAAACTGTTTTTT. Together with reference TRBV7-9 and TRBJ1-4, the CDR3 gives the full variable domain: DTGVSQNPRHKITKRGQNVTFRCDPISEHNRLYWYRQTLGQGPEFLTYFQNEAQLEKSRLLSDRFSAERPKGSFSTLEIQRTEQGDSAMYLCASSTVGGSLNEKLFFGSGTQLSVL.

The gene calls are TRBV4-3 and TRBJ2-1; TRBD2 matches 10 bases. CDR1 and CDR2 (germline): LGHNA, YSLEER. The CDR3 extends over 17 amino acids. The V gene end was trimmed by 2 bases and the J gene end by 5 bases; junction bases not matched to a gene: 9. The chain's CDR3 is CASSQRFPGLANNEQFF. The CDR3 DNA sequence: TGCGCCAGCAGCCAACGGTTCCCGGGACTAGCGAACAATGAGCAGTTCTTC.

The chain carries TRBV6-5 and TRBJ1-1; no clear D gene. The germline V and J ends were trimmed by 2 bases and 5 bases, with 9 bases remaining between them. This CDR3 has 13 amino acids. Germline V CDR1 and CDR2: MNHEY, SVGAGI. The CDR3 sequence: CASSYGGGTEAFF. CDR3 in DNA: TGTGCCAGCAGTTACGGAGGAGGGACTGAAGCTTTCTTT.

This clone was seen only once. The chain has TRBV6-1 and TRBJ1-1; D is possibly TRBD1 (5 bases). V gave up 3 bases and J gave up 8 bases, with 13 bases separating them. Per germline, CDR1 MNHNS and CDR2 SASEGT. The CDR3 extends over 13 amino acids. The DNA of the CDR3 is TGTGCCAGCAGTGACGAGCCGGGACCCGAAGCTTTCTTT. Translated, it gives CASSDEPGPEAFF.

The chain employs TRBV5-1 and TRBJ2-1; D uncertain. Germline V gene sequence: CDR1 SGHRS, CDR2 YFSETQ. The CDR3 covers 11 residues. V lost 4 bases to trimming and J lost 10 bases, with 9 bases between them. The DNA of the CDR3 is TGCGCCAGCAGCGCTGTCGGGGAGCAGTTCTTC. Its protein product is CASSAVGEQFF.

The CDR3 nucleotides are TGTGCCAGTAGTATATGGGGTTCTCGGAATTCACCCCTCCACTTT. Encoded protein: CASSIWGSRNSPLHF. The V gene is TRBV19, the J gene TRBJ1-6; D is ambiguous. CDR3 size: 15 residues. Germline lookup yields CDR1 LNHDA and CDR2 SQIVND (reference sequence). With 2 bases removed from V and 7 bases from J, the gap between germline ends came to 12 bases. The complete variable domain, with remaining parts taken from reference TRBV19 and TRBJ1-6, reads DGGITQSPKYLFRKEGQNVTLSCEQNLNHDAMYWYRQDPGQGLRLIYYSQIVNDFQKGDIAEGYSVSREKKESFPLTVTSAQKNPTAFYLCASSIWGSRNSPLHFGNGTRLTVT.

The chain combines TRBV7-6 with TRBJ2-7; 7 bases are shared with TRBD2. The CDR3 has 16 residues. CDR1 SGHVS and CDR2 FNYEAQ come from the germline V gene. With 3 bases clipped from V and 1 base from J, the junction kept 9 bases outside the gene matches. The CDR3 region is CASSFSGVAGSYEQYF. The CDR3 DNA reads TGTGCCAGCAGCTTTAGCGGAGTAGCGGGTTCCTACGAGCAGTACTTC.

This chain uses TRBV28 with TRBJ1-5, with TRBD1 matching 7 bases. The CDR3 totals 17 residues. CDR1 is MDHEN, CDR2 SYDVKM, per germline. The ends lost 5 bases at V and 7 bases at J; junction bases unmatched: 17. The CDR3 sequence is CASSPGERGGAGQPQHF. In DNA form, the CDR3 reads TGTGCCAGCAGTCCGGGGGAAAGAGGGGGCGCTGGGCAGCCCCAGCATTTT.